This T cell receptor beta chain is drawn from a study of Graves' ophthalmopathy and Graves' hyperthyroidism. Turning to the study itself: Stable hyperthyroidism referred to disease that showed no ophthalmopathy within 18 months of follow-up.

A word on this clonotype: As yet, its antigen is unknown.

CDR1 DFQATT and CDR2 SNEGSKA come from the germline V gene (reference sequence). The CDR3 runs 12 residues. V was trimmed by 1 base and J by 11 bases, leaving 12 bases between them. Investigators amplified TCR beta CDR3 regions from RNA transcripts. The first-round RT-PCR employed HTBI primers together with the Qiagen OneStep RT-PCR kit. A multiplex PCR was then performed as the second round. TCRdb re-called the multiplex PCR reads through MiXCR, storing one row per CDR3 protein. The sample holds around 590,000 distinct CDR3 sequences, about 40% seen once. General study points: Built on 13 signatures, a model told ophthalmopathy apart from stable hyperthyroidism with roughly 88% sensitivity and roughly 81% specificity.

Sequenced material: peripheral blood or thyroid tissue (not recorded which). This clonotype was obtained from an adult man with Graves' hyperthyroidism. The chain joins TRBV20-1 to TRBJ1-5, with D unclear. CDR3 coding DNA: TGCAGTGCTAGAGCGGCCCAAGAGACCCAGCATTTT. Translation: CSARAAQETQHF.